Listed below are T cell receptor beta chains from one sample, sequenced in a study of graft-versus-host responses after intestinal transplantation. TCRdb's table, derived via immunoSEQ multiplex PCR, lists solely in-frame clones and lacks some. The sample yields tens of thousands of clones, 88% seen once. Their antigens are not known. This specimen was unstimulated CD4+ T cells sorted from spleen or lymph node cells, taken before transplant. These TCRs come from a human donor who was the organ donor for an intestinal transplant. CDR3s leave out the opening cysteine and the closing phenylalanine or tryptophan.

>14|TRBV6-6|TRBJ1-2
ASSSTQGAAGYGYT
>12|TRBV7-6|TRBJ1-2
ASAARHSNYGYT
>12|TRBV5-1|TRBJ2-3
ASREVLGTDTQY
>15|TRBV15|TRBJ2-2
ATSGLRQGASTGELF
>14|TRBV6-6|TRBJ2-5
ASRGTLRGSGETQY
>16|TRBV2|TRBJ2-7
ASRNTRQILTTGWEQY
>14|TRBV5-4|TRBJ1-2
ASRPTGGVSNYGYT
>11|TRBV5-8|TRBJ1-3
ASSLGQRNTIY
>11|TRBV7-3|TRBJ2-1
ASSLETSHLRF
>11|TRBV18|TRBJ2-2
ASSPFETGELF
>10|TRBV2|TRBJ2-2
AIGANTGELF
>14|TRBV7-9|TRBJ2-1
ASSLGPDSLAYEQF
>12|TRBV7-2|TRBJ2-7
ASSQGGDVHEQY
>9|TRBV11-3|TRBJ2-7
ASSSGHEQY
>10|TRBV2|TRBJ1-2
ASSTERYGYT
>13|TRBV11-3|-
ASSFKGARLYEQY
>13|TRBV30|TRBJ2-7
AWSRQGGVTYEQY
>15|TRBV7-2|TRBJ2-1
ASSLVGVRLAGVRQF
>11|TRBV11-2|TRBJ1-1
ASTPGTRREAF
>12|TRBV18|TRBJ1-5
ASSRGRGDQPQH
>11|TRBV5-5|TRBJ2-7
ASSPRVGYEQY
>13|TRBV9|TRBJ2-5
ASSVDVLAGESQY
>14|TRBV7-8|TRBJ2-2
ASSFKRETYTGELF
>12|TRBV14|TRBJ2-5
ASSQVVRGETQY
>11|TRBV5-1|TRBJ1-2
ASSLGTNYGYT
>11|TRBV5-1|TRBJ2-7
ASSFTGSYEQY
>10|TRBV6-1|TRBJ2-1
ASSSNRVGQF
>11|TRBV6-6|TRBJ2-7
AMRAGAGYEQY
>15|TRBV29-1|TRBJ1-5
SVVVGTGLFSDQPQH
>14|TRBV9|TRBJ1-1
ASSPNRDRPNTEAF
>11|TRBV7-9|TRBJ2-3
ASTLQNPPTQY
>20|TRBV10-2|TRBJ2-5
ASSESDAGGRVAGVVAETQY
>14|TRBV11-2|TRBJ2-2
ASSLIGGRGTGELF
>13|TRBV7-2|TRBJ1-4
ASSLQGVTNEKLF
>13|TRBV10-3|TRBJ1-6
AIRSGGAENSPLH
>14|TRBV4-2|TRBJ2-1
ASSQGEGLAGHEQF
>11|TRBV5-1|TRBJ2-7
ASSLGTNNEQY
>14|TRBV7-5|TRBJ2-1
ARSPGLAPDYNEQF
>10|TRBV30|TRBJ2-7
AWSVSGYEQY
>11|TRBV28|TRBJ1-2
ASSRGQGYGYT
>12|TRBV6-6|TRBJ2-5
ASSLSGGQETQY
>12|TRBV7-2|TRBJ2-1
ASSPGPTYNEQF
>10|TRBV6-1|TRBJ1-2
ASRHRGYGYT
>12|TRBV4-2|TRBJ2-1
ASSPGQGYRGQF
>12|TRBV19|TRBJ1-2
ASRTDRGEYGYT
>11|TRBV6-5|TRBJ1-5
ASTRGAGQPQH
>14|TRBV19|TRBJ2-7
ASSISGRVGSYEQY
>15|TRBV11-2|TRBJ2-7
ASSLGFDSLSSYEQY